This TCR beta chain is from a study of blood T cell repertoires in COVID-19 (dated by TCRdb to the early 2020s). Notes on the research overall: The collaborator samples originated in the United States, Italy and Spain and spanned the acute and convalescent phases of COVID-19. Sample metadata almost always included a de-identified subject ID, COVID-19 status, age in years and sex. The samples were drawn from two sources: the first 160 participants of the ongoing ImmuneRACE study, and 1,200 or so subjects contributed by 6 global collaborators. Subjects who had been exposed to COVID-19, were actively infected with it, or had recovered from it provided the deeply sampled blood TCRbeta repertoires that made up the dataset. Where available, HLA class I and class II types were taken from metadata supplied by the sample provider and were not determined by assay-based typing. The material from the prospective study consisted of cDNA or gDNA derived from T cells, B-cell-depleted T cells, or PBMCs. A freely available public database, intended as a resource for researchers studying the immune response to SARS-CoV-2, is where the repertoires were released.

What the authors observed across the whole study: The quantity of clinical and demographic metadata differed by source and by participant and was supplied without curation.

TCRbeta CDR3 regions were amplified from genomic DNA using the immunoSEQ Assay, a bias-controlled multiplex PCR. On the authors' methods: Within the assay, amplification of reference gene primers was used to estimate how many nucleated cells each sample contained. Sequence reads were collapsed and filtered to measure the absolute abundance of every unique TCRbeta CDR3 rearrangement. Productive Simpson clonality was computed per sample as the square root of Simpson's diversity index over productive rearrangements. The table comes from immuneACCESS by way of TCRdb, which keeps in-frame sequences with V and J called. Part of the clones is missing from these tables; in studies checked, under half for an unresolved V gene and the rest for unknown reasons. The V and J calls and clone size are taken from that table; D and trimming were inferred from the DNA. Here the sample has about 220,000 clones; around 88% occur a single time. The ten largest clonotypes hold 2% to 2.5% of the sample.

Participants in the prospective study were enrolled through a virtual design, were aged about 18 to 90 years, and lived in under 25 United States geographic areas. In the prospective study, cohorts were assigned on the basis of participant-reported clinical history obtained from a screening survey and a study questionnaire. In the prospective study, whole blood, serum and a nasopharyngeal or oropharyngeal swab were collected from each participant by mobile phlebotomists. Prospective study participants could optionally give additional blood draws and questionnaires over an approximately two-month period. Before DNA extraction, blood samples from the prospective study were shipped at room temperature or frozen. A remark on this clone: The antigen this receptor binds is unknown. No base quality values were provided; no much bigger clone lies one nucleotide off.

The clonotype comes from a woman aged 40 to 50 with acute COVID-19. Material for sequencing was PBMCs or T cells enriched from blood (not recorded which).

The CDR3 region reads CASSEPGSIYYNEQFF. The DNA sequence is as follows: TGTGCCAGCAGTGAGCCCGGGTCTATATACTACAATGAGCAGTTCTTC. In this chain, TRBV6-1 is recombined with TRBJ2-1; the D gene lacks a confident call. Trimming at the junction amounts to 3 bases on V and 3 bases on J, and the germline ends lie 15 bases apart. Its CDR3 holds 16 amino acids, cysteine through phenylalanine. Only the CDR3 portion is preserved as DNA: 48 bases, with reading frame beginning at the first base. CDR1 and CDR2 were assigned from the germline V gene as MNHNS and SASEGT.